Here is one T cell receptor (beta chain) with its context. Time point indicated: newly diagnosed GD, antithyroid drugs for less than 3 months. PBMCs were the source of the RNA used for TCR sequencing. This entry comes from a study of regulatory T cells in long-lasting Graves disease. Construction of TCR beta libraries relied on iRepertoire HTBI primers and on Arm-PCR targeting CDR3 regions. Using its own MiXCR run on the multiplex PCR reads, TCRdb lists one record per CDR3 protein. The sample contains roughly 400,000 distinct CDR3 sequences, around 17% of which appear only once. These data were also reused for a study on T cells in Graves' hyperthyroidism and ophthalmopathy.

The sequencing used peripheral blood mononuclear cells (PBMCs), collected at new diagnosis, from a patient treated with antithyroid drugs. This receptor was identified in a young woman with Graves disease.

The CDR3 region is CASGGAGAPGELFF. The CDR3 nucleotides read TGTGCCAGCGGCGGGGCGGGGGCCCCCGGGGAGCTGTTTTTT. This chain connects TRBV7-3 to TRBJ2-2; D may be TRBD2 (7 bases). The CDR3 loop spans 14 amino acids. Deletions cut 8 bases from V and 6 bases from J, with 16 bases between. Germline V lookup: CDR1 SGHTA, CDR2 FQGTGA.